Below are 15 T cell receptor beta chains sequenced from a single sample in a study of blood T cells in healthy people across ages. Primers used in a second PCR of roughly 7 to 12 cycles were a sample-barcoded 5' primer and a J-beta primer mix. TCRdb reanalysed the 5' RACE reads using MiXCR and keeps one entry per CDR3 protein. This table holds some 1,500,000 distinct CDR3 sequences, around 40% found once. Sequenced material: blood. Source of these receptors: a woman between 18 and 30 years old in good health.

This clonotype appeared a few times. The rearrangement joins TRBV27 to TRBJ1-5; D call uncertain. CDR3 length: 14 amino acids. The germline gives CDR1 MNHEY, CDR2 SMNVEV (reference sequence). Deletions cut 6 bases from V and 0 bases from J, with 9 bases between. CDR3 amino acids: CASSEHNSNQPQHF. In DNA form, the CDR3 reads TGTGCCAGCAGCGAACACAATAGCAATCAGCCCCAGCATTTT.

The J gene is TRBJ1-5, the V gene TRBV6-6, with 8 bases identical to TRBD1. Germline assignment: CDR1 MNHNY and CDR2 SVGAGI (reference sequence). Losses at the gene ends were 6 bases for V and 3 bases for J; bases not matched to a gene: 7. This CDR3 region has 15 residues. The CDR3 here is CASSRTGLFNQPQHF. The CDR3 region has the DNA TGTGCCAGCAGCAGGACAGGGCTATTCAATCAGCCCCAGCATTTT.

The CDR3 loop reads CSAMQRSYEQYF. In DNA, the CDR3 is TGCAGTGCTATGCAGAGGTCCTACGAGCAGTACTTC. J is TRBJ2-7 and V is TRBV20-1; D gene unclear. The CDR3 has 12 residues. Germline V lookup: CDR1 DFQATT, CDR2 SNEGSKA (reference sequence). Trimming took 4 bases from V and 1 from J, leaving 8 bases between them.

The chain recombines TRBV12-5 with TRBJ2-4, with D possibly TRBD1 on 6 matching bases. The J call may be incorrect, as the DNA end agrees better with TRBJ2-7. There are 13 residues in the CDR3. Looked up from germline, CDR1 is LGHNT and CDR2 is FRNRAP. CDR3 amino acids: CASGLNRVYEQYF. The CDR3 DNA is TGTGCTAGTGGTTTGAACAGGGTGTACGAGCAGTACTTC.

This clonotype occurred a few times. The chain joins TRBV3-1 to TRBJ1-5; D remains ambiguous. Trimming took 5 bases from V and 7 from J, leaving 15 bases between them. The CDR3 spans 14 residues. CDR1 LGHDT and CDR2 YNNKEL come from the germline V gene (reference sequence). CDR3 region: CASSGGISRQPQHF. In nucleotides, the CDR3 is TGTGCCAGCAGCGGAGGAATTTCGCGACAGCCCCAGCATTTT. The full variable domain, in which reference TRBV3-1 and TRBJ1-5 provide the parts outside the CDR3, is DTAVSQTPKYLVTQMGNDKSIKCEQNLGHDTMYWYKQDSKKFLKIMFSYNNKELIINETVPNRFSPKSPDKAHLNLHINSLELGDSAVYFCASSGGISRQPQHFGDGTRLSIL.

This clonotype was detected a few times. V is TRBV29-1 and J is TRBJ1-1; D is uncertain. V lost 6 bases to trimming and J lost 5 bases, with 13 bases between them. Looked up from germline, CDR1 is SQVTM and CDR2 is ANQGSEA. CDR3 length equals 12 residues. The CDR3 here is CSVRRRWTEAFF. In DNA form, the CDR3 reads TGCAGCGTCAGGAGGAGGTGGACTGAAGCTTTCTTT.

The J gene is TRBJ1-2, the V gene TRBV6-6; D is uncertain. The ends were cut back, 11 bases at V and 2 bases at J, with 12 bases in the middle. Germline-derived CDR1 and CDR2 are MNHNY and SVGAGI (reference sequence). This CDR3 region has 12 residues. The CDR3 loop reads CAGTRENYGYTF. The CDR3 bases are TGTGCCGGTACACGGGAGAACTATGGCTACACCTTC.

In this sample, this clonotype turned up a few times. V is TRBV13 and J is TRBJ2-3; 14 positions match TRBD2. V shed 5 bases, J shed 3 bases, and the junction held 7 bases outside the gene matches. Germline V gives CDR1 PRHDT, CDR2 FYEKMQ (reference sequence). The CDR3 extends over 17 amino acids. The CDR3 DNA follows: TGTGCCAGCAGCCCAGGGACTAGCGGGAGTTGGACAGATACGCAGTATTTT. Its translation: CASSPGTSGSWTDTQYF. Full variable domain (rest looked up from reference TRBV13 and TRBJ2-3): AAGVIQSPRHLIKEKRETATLKCYPIPRHDTVYWYQQGPGQDPQFLISFYEKMQSDKGSIPDRFSAQQFSDYHSELNMSSLELGDSALYFCASSPGTSGSWTDTQYFGPGTRLTVL.

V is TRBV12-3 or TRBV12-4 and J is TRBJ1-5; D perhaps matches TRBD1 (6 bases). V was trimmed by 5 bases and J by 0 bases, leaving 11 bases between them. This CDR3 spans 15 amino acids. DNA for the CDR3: TGTGCCAGCAGTAACAGGGCGTCTAGCAATCAGCCCCAGCATTTT. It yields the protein CASSNRASSNQPQHF.

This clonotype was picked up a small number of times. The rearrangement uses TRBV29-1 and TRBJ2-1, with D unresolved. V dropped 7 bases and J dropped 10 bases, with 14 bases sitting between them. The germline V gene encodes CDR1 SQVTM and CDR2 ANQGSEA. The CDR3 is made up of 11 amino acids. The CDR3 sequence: CSGTRRTEQFF. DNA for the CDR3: TGCAGCGGAACTCGTAGAACGGAGCAGTTCTTC.

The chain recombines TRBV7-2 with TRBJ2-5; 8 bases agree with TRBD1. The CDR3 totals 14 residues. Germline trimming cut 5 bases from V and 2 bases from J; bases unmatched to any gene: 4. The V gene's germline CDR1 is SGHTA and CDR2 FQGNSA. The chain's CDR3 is CASSRDRQQETQYF. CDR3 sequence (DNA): TGTGCCAGCAGCCGGGACAGGCAGCAAGAGACCCAGTACTTC.

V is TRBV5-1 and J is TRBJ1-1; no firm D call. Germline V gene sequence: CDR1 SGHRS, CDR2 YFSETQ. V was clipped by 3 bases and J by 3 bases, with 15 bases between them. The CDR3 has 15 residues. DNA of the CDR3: TGCGCCAGCAGCTCCTGGACTCGAGGTGACACTGAAGCTTTCTTT. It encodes CASSSWTRGDTEAFF.

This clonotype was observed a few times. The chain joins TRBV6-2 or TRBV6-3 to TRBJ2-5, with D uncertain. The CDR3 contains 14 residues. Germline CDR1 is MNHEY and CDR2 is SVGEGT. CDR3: CASFRAPVGETQYF. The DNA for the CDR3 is TGTGCAAGCTTTCGAGCTCCCGTTGGGGAGACCCAGTACTTC.

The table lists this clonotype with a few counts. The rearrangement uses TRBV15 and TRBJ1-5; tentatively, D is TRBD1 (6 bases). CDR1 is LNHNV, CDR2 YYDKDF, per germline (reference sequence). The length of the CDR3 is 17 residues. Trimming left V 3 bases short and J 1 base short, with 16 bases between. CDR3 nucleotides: TGTGCCACCAGCAGTGCCCCGGTAGGGGGAAGCAATCAGCCCCAGCATTTT. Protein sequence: CATSSAPVGGSNQPQHF.

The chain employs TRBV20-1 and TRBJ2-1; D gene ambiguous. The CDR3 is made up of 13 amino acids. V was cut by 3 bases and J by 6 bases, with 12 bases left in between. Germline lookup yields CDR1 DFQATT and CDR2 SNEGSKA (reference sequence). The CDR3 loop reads CSARHTHPNEQFF. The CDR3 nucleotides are TGCAGTGCTAGGCACACTCACCCCAATGAGCAGTTCTTC.